Below are 28 T cell receptor beta chains sequenced from a single sample in a study of response to subunit inactivated influenza vaccine. TCRdb re-derived calls from the RT-PCR reads in MiXCR, one entry per CDR3 protein. The sample lists 530,000 or so distinct CDR3 sequences, about 15% occurring once. Here the sequenced sample was PBMCs from blood, taken less than 13 days after vaccination. The receptors shown here come from a man aged 45-65 years who received an inactivated influenza vaccine.

The V gene is TRBV21-1, the J gene TRBJ2-7. TRBV21-1 is recorded as a pseudogene. The CDR3 runs 14 residues. CDR3 nucleotides: TGTGCCAGCAGCAAAGTGACGAGCTCCTACGAGCAGTACTTC. It specifies CASSKVTSSYEQYF.

The V gene is TRBV18, the J gene TRBJ2-1; a weak D match, TRBD2 (5 bases). The V gene's germline CDR1 is KGHSH and CDR2 LQKENI. V lost 6 bases and J 5 bases, leaving 17 bases between the germline ends. The CDR3 has 15 residues. Written as DNA, the CDR3 is TGTGCCAGCTCCCCCGGGTGGGGAGCCAACAATGAGCAGTTCTTC. It codes for CASSPGWGANNEQFF.

The J gene is TRBJ1-4, the V gene TRBV4-3; 12 bases line up with TRBD1. With V trimmed by 3 bases and J by 12 bases, 11 bases remained unmatched. CDR1 and CDR2 from the germline V gene are LGHNA and YSLEER. This CDR3 contains 16 residues. CDR3 amino acids: CASSHQRPGQGAQLFF. The CDR3 DNA follows: TGCGCCAGCAGCCATCAGAGACCGGGACAGGGGGCTCAACTGTTTTTT.

V is TRBV6-2 or TRBV6-3 and J is TRBJ2-1, with TRBD2 matching over 14 bases. Germline V gives CDR1 MNHEY, CDR2 SVGEGT. The CDR3 runs to 16 residues. V was clipped by 5 bases and J by 8 bases; unmatched bases: 8. The CDR3 nucleotides read TGTGCCAGCAGTACGGGGACTAGCGGGAGTCGCCATGAGCAGTTCTTC. Translating it yields CASSTGTSGSRHEQFF.

This clonotype was observed once. The V gene is TRBV4-1, the J gene TRBJ2-1; maybe TRBD1 (5 bases). V lost 0 bases, J lost 6 bases, and 9 bases lay in between. Germline loops: CDR1 MGHRA, CDR2 YSYEKL. The CDR3 runs 14 residues. CDR3 nucleotide sequence: TGCGCCAGCAGCCAAGATTTGGGGCCCAATGAGCAGTTCTTC. Translating gives CASSQDLGPNEQFF.

This clonotype has at least ten counts. The rearrangement joins TRBV4-3 to TRBJ2-2; 7 nucleotides match TRBD1. The CDR3 is 15 residues long. The germline V gene has CDR1 LGHNA and CDR2 YSLEER. After removal of 6 bases from V and 4 bases from J, the junction contained 8 bases not matched to a gene. Written as DNA, the CDR3 is TGCGCCAGCAGTTGGTTCGCAGGGGGCACCGGGGAGCTGTTTTTT. It encodes CASSWFAGGTGELFF.

The J gene is TRBJ2-7, the V gene TRBV7-8; D might be TRBD2 (6 bases). Per germline, CDR1 SGHVS and CDR2 FQNEAQ. This CDR3 comprises 16 residues. V lost 2 bases and J 2 bases, leaving 16 bases between the germline ends. The CDR3 DNA reads as TGTGCCAGCAGCTTAACCCGGGACTCTGCCGCCTACGAGCAGTACTTC. The encoded protein is CASSLTRDSAAYEQYF. The full variable domain, rest sourced from reference TRBV7-8 and TRBJ2-7, is GAGVSQSPRYKVAKRGQDVALRCDPISGHVSLFWYQQALGQGPEFLTYFQNEAQLDKSGLPSDRFFAERPEGSVSTLKIQRTQQEDSAVYLCASSLTRDSAAYEQYFGPGTRLTVT.

The V call is TRBV11-2, the J call TRBJ1-3; D not certain. V was shortened by 0 bases and J by 4 bases, with 7 bases between the two germline ends. This CDR3 region has 14 residues. From germline, CDR1 is SGHAT and CDR2 FQNNGV. CDR3 nucleotides: TGTGCCAGCAGCTTAGAGTTCGCCGGAAACACCATATATTTT. This codes for CASSLEFAGNTIYF. The full variable domain, its missing parts supplied by reference TRBV11-2 and TRBJ1-3, is EAGVAQSPRYKIIEKRQSVAFWCNPISGHATLYWYQQILGQGPKLLIQFQNNGVVDDSQLPKDRFSAERLKGVDSTLKIQPAKLEDSAVYLCASSLEFAGNTIYFGEGSWLTVV.

The CDR3: CSAERRFGYGYTF. For the CDR3, the DNA is TGCAGTGCTGAGAGGCGGTTCGGCTATGGCTACACCTTC. This sequence joins TRBV20-1 and TRBJ1-2; D uncertain. V was shortened by 5 bases and J by 4 bases, with 14 bases between the two germline ends. CDR3 size: 13 residues. Germline loops: CDR1 DFQATT, CDR2 SNEGSKA (reference sequence).

This clonotype was found many times. This chain links TRBV20-1 with TRBJ1-3; D possibly corresponds to TRBD1 (5 bases). V was pared by 0 bases and J by 0 bases, with 12 bases between. The CDR3 covers 16 residues. Per germline, CDR1 DFQATT and CDR2 SNEGSKA (reference sequence). The CDR3 is CSARDVTGGSGNTIYF. The CDR3 DNA is TGCAGTGCTAGAGATGTGACGGGGGGCTCTGGAAACACCATATATTTT.

The chain couples TRBV19 to TRBJ2-7; D is uncertain. Per the germline V gene, CDR1 is LNHDA and CDR2 is SQIVND (reference sequence). V gave up 1 base and J gave up 3 bases, with 13 bases separating them. The CDR3 covers 15 residues. The CDR3 DNA is TGTGCCAGTAGTATAGCCATCTCAAGACTCTACGAGCAGTACTTC. Its translation: CASSIAISRLYEQYF.

Ten or more counts support this clonotype. The chain combines TRBV4-2 with TRBJ2-1, with 10 bases identical to TRBD2. J was trimmed by 9 bases and V by 0 bases; bases with no gene match: 5. Germline CDR1 and CDR2: LGHNA and YNFKEQ. This CDR3 region has 15 residues. CDR3 bases: TGTGCCAGCAGCCAAGATCCTAGCGGGAGCTTTGAGCAGTTCTTC. Translating it yields CASSQDPSGSFEQFF.

This clonotype was observed at least ten times. V and J are TRBV5-1 and TRBJ2-1; D may match TRBD1 or TRBD2 (6 bases each). CDR3 size: 19 residues. V lost 3 bases and J 0 bases, leaving 22 bases between the germline ends. The germline gives CDR1 SGHRS, CDR2 YFSETQ. The CDR3 spells CASSSPRGAAFRSYNEQFF. The CDR3 DNA sequence: TGCGCCAGCAGCTCCCCAAGGGGGGCTGCCTTCCGCTCCTACAATGAGCAGTTCTTC.

This clonotype was recorded a few times. This sequence joins TRBV6-6 and TRBJ1-2; no firm D call. Trimming removed 2 bases at V and 2 bases at J, with 6 bases between. In germline, CDR1 is MNHNY, CDR2 SVGAGI (reference sequence). CDR3 length: 13 amino acids. The CDR3 loop is CASSYDLNYGYTF. DNA for the CDR3: TGTGCCAGCAGTTACGACCTAAACTATGGCTACACCTTC.

The rearrangement joins TRBV4-2 to TRBJ2-1; D gene unclear. The CDR3 covers 17 residues. The germline V gene encodes CDR1 LGHNA and CDR2 YNFKEQ. The V end was cut by 3 bases, the J end by 0 bases, with 15 bases between. CDR3 sequence reads: CASSHSARTFSYNEQFF. In DNA form, the CDR3 reads TGTGCCAGCAGCCACTCCGCACGCACTTTCTCCTACAATGAGCAGTTCTTC.

The rearrangement links TRBV15 to TRBJ2-1; 8 positions match TRBD2. Losses at the gene ends were 3 bases for V and 7 bases for J; bases not matched to a gene: 11. CDR1 and CDR2 from the germline V gene are LNHNV and YYDKDF (reference sequence). The CDR3 has 16 residues. In DNA, the CDR3 is TGTGCCACCAGCAGGTCGACTAGCGTGGAGACAAATGAGCAGTTCTTC. Translation gives CATSRSTSVETNEQFF.

Turning to this clonotype: This could be a read error, since a much larger clone is one nucleotide away. The gene calls are TRBV5-8 and TRBJ2-5; D uncertain. This CDR3 region has 13 residues. CDR1 SGHTS and CDR2 YDEGEE come from the germline V gene. V was cut by 2 bases and J by 0 bases, with 5 bases left in between. The DNA of the CDR3 is TGTGCCAGCAGCTTTGGACACCAAGAGACCCAGTACTTC. Encoded protein: CASSFGHQETQYF.

The chain couples TRBV29-1 to TRBJ2-7; D is possibly TRBD2 (5 bases). The CDR3 contains 13 residues. CDR1 SQVTM and CDR2 ANQGSEA come from the germline V gene. Trimming pared 4 bases from V and 0 bases from J, leaving 10 bases between. CDR3 in DNA: TGCAGCGTTGTTGAGGGCCCCTCCTACGAGCAGTACTTC. Translated, it gives CSVVEGPSYEQYF.

This clonotype was seen a handful of times. The rearrangement uses TRBV3-1 and TRBJ2-5, with D tentatively TRBD1 or TRBD2 (5 bases each). The CDR3 consists of 18 residues. Trimming stripped 3 bases from V and 5 bases from J, with 25 bases between. Germline V gene sequence: CDR1 LGHDT, CDR2 YNNKEL (reference sequence). The CDR3 sequence is CASSHLGTGPHSRETQYF. DNA for the CDR3: TGTGCCAGCAGCCATTTGGGGACCGGGCCGCACTCGAGGGAGACCCAGTACTTC.

This clonotype was detected ten times or more. The chain has TRBV29-1 and TRBJ1-1; 8 bases line up with TRBD1. The trim removed 6 bases at V and 4 bases at J, leaving 7 bases unmatched. From germline, CDR1 is SQVTM and CDR2 ANQGSEA. The CDR3 length is 13 residues. The CDR3 DNA reads as TGCAGCGTCGGACAGGGAATGAGCACTGAAGCTTTCTTT. Protein: CSVGQGMSTEAFF.

This clonotype was counted only a few times. CDR3 region: CSARVLAGVSYEQYF. The DNA of the CDR3 is TGCAGTGCTAGAGTTCTAGCGGGAGTCTCCTACGAGCAGTACTTC. V and J are TRBV20-1 and TRBJ2-7; 10 bases match TRBD2. This CDR3 region has 15 residues. In germline, CDR1 is DFQATT, CDR2 SNEGSKA (reference sequence). Unmatched junction bases numbered 3, after V lost 1 base and J lost 0 bases.

This clonotype has more than one count but fewer than ten. The V gene is TRBV5-1, the J gene TRBJ1-2, with no clear D. This CDR3 has 13 residues. Deletions cut 0 bases from V and 4 bases from J, with 7 bases between. Germline V gives CDR1 SGHRS, CDR2 YFSETQ. CDR3 nucleotide sequence: TGCGCCAGCAGCTTGGACTGGGGCTATGGCTACACCTTC. It codes for CASSLDWGYGYTF. The whole variable domain, filled in from reference TRBV5-1 and TRBJ1-2, reads KAGVTQTPRYLIKTRGQQVTLSCSPISGHRSVSWYQQTPGQGLQFLFEYFSETQRNKGNFPGRFSGRQFSNSRSEMNVSTLELGDSALYLCASSLDWGYGYTFGSGTRLTVV.

This clonotype was counted at least ten times. The rearrangement links TRBV12-3 or TRBV12-4 to TRBJ2-3; the match to TRBD2 covers 14 bases. The CDR3 contains 14 residues. With V trimmed by 6 bases and J by 9 bases, 5 bases remained unmatched. The CDR3 nucleotides read TGTGCCAGCAGACCGGGACTAGCGGGAGAGACGCAGTATTTT. It specifies CASRPGLAGETQYF.

This clonotype was recorded a few times. The CDR3 DNA reads TGCGCCAGCAGCCAATCTCTAGCGGGAGTGTACGAGCAGTACTTC. Translated: CASSQSLAGVYEQYF. The J gene is TRBJ2-7, the V gene TRBV4-1; 10 bases are a match to TRBD2. The CDR3 spans 15 residues. In germline, CDR1 is MGHRA, CDR2 YSYEKL. V shed 2 bases, J shed 4 bases, and the junction held 5 bases outside the gene matches.

This clonotype was seen many times. The rearrangement uses TRBV5-1 and TRBJ2-7; 7 bases are a match to TRBD2. With 0 bases clipped from V and 3 bases from J, the junction kept 9 bases outside the gene matches. The germline gives CDR1 SGHRS, CDR2 YFSETQ. CDR3 length equals 16 residues. This CDR3 reads CASSLGSGREFYEQYF. In DNA form, the CDR3 reads TGCGCCAGCAGCTTGGGCTCCGGGCGGGAGTTCTACGAGCAGTACTTC.

There are many counts of this clonotype. V gene TRBV7-2 combines with J gene TRBJ2-5; TRBD2 is a possible D gene (6 bases). V gave up 4 bases and J gave up 3 bases, with 12 bases separating them. Germline CDR1 SGHTA, CDR2 FQGNSA. The CDR3 extends over 14 amino acids. CDR3 sequence (DNA): TGTGCCAGCAGCTACACCCCGGGAGAAGAGACCCAGTACTTC. This encodes CASSYTPGEETQYF.

The genes are TRBV7-2 and TRBJ2-2; possibly TRBD2 for D (6 bases). The V gene lost 5 bases and the J gene lost 6 bases, with 22 bases spanning the gap. The CDR3 length is 17 residues. Germline V gene lookup returns CDR1 SGHTA and CDR2 FQGNSA. In DNA, the CDR3 is TGTGCCAGCAGCCTCCTAGTTTCGGGGGATACGGCCGGGGAGCTGTTTTTT. It encodes CASSLLVSGDTAGELFF.

This clonotype was seen a handful of times. DNA for the CDR3: TGTGCCAGCCGGACAGGGGGCTATGGCTACACCTTC. Protein product: CASRTGGYGYTF. This chain links TRBV6-2 or TRBV6-3 with TRBJ1-2, with 10 bases matching TRBD1. The V gene's germline CDR1 is MNHEY and CDR2 SVGEGT. After removal of 8 bases from V and 4 bases from J, the junction contained 1 base not matched to a gene. The CDR3 has 12 amino acids.